One sample yielded the 23 T cell receptor beta chains listed below, sequenced in a study of cytomegalovirus exposure and HLA in healthy donors. In the PCR, 60 Vbeta and 13 Jbeta primers were used. Some clones are missing from TCRdb's copy, which holds only in-frame ones; the method was immunoSEQ multiplex PCR. This sample has around 110,000 clones, with around 75% found just once. Sequencing was carried out using PBMCs. These receptor sequences come from a woman aged 18-30 years in good health and CMV-seronegative.

J is TRBJ2-1 and V is TRBV11-2, with 8 positions matching TRBD1. Per the germline V gene, CDR1 is SGHAT and CDR2 is FQNNGV. J gave up 6 bases and V 2 bases, and 9 bases lay outside the gene matches. This CDR3 is 16 amino acids long. The CDR3 loop is CASSLFQGASGNEQFF. Here the CDR3 DNA reads TGTGCCAGCAGCTTATTTCAGGGGGCGAGTGGCAATGAGCAGTTCTTC.

The rearrangement uses TRBV28 and TRBJ2-7; TRBD2 agrees at 9 bases. Germline CDR1 and CDR2: MDHEN and SYDVKM. J gave up 2 bases and V 3 bases, and 8 bases lay outside the gene matches. The length of the CDR3 is 16 residues. CDR3 protein: CASSFQLAGLTYEQYF. In DNA, the CDR3 is TGTGCCAGCAGTTTCCAGCTAGCGGGGTTAACCTACGAGCAGTACTTC.

The rearrangement joins TRBV4-2 to TRBJ2-7, with 8 bases aligning to TRBD1. The trim removed 3 bases at V and 3 bases at J, leaving 4 bases unmatched. The CDR3 totals 14 residues. Germline V lookup: CDR1 LGHNA, CDR2 YNFKEQ. The CDR3 here is CASSQPGGGYEQYF. Here the CDR3 DNA reads TGTGCCAGCAGCCAGCCAGGGGGCGGCTACGAGCAGTACTTC.

J is TRBJ1-6 and V is TRBV28; D remains ambiguous. V shed 6 bases and J shed 8 bases, with 14 bases lying between them. This CDR3 has 14 amino acids. Germline V gene data show CDR1 as MDHEN and CDR2 as SYDVKM. CDR3 amino acids: CASSPRGMDSPLHF. CDR3 nucleotides: TGTGCCAGCAGCCCAAGAGGTATGGATTCACCCCTCCACTTT.

The chain is built from TRBV28 and TRBJ1-2, with TRBD1 as a possible D gene (5 bases). Germline V CDR1 and CDR2: MDHEN, SYDVKM. Trimming left V 6 bases short and J 8 bases short, with 13 bases between. This CDR3 has 12 amino acids. The CDR3 coding sequence is TGTGCCAGCAGCCTCGGAGGGACGGGCTACACCTTC. This gives the protein CASSLGGTGYTF.

This clone was counted a single time. V is TRBV29-1 and J is TRBJ2-1; TRBD2 might be the D (7 bases). Germline V gene lookup returns CDR1 SQVTM and CDR2 ANQGSEA. This CDR3 comprises 12 residues. V shed 6 bases and J shed 7 bases, with 13 bases lying between them. CDR3 residues: CSVGGGRNEQFF. In DNA, the CDR3 is TGCAGCGTGGGCGGGGGCAGAAATGAGCAGTTCTTC.

This chain connects TRBV5-4 to TRBJ2-7; 8 nucleotides match TRBD1. Per germline, CDR1 SGHNT and CDR2 YYREEE (reference sequence). The ends lost 0 bases at V and 4 bases at J; junction bases unmatched: 3. This CDR3 has 14 amino acids. CDR3 in amino acids: CASSLAGQAYEQYF. The CDR3 DNA sequence: TGTGCCAGCAGCTTGGCGGGACAGGCTTACGAGCAGTACTTC.

V and J are TRBV5-1 and TRBJ2-5; TRBD1 matches 7 bases. Per the germline V gene, CDR1 is SGHRS and CDR2 is YFSETQ. V shed 4 bases and J 2 bases; nucleotides not matched to a gene: 5. The CDR3 runs to 14 residues. CDR3 loop: CASSRRDSQETQYF. The CDR3 bases are TGCGCCAGCAGCAGACGGGACAGTCAAGAGACCCAGTACTTC.

The chain is built from TRBV25-1 and TRBJ2-1; the match to TRBD2 covers 7 bases. Germline CDR1 and CDR2: MGHDK and SYGVNS. The V and J ends lost 3 bases and 0 bases, in that order; junction bases with no gene match: 8. This CDR3 is 17 amino acids long. The CDR3 DNA follows: TGTGCCAGCAGTGAGCAGCGGGGTTATAGCTCCTACAATGAGCAGTTCTTC. It codes for CASSEQRGYSSYNEQFF.

The V gene is TRBV4-1, the J gene TRBJ1-5; D not resolved. CDR1 MGHRA and CDR2 YSYEKL come from the germline V gene. The CDR3 contains 15 residues. V was clipped by 0 bases and J by 1 base, with 7 bases between them. The DNA of the CDR3 is TGCGCCAGCAGCCAAGATGTGAGGAGCAATCAGCCCCAGCATTTT. Residues: CASSQDVRSNQPQHF.

The gene calls are TRBV13 and TRBJ1-1; D unresolved. The CDR3 is 12 residues long. With 0 bases removed from V and 7 bases from J, the gap between germline ends came to 6 bases. CDR1 PRHDT and CDR2 FYEKMQ come from the germline V gene (reference sequence). This CDR3 is CASSLGRDEAFF. CDR3 nucleotides: TGTGCCAGCAGCTTAGGACGGGATGAAGCTTTCTTT.

The chain recombines TRBV2 with TRBJ1-1; TRBD1 is a possible D gene (5 bases). This CDR3 has 13 amino acids. Per germline, CDR1 SNHLY and CDR2 FYNNEI. Trimming cost V 5 bases and J 11 bases, with 18 bases left between them. This chain's CDR3 is CASSPSTAPEAFF. The CDR3, as DNA: TGTGCCAGCAGTCCTTCGACAGCGCCGGAGGCTTTCTTT.

CDR3 nucleotide sequence: TGTGCCAATCCAGGGTTGAACACTGAAGCTTTCTTT. Encoded protein: CANPGLNTEAFF. The chain has TRBV9 and TRBJ1-1; perhaps TRBD1 as D (5 bases). This CDR3 contains 12 residues. V lost 9 bases and J 0 bases, leaving 9 bases between the germline ends. Germline V lookup: CDR1 SGDLS, CDR2 YYNGEE.

This chain connects TRBV19 to TRBJ1-5; D is unresolved. The CDR3 covers 16 residues. The V gene's germline CDR1 is LNHDA and CDR2 SQIVND (reference sequence). The V end lost 6 bases, the J end lost 1 base, and 16 bases lay between the germline ends. The CDR3 coding sequence is TGTGCCAGTAGCAAGGAAACGGGATGGAGCAATCAGCCCCAGCATTTT. Protein sequence: CASSKETGWSNQPQHF.

V gene TRBV28 combines with J gene TRBJ1-1, with a weak D call TRBD1 (6 bases). Germline CDR1 MDHEN, CDR2 SYDVKM. The V end was cut by 6 bases, the J end by 0 bases, with 11 bases between. This CDR3 has 14 residues. The CDR3 here is CASSIQGLNTEAFF. In DNA form, the CDR3 reads TGTGCCAGCAGCATACAGGGACTGAACACTGAAGCTTTCTTT.

V usage is TRBV7-2 and J usage is TRBJ1-4, with D possibly being TRBD1 (6 bases). Germline-derived CDR1 and CDR2 are SGHTA and FQGNSA. The CDR3 runs 14 residues. V was clipped by 4 bases and J by 5 bases, with 11 bases between them. CDR3 region: CASSSDRSNEKLFF. Here the CDR3 DNA reads TGTGCCAGCAGCTCGGACAGATCAAATGAAAAACTGTTTTTT.

V gene TRBV7-9 combines with J gene TRBJ1-4, with TRBD1 matching 7 bases. This CDR3 has 17 amino acids. In germline, CDR1 is SEHNR, CDR2 FQNEAQ (reference sequence). Trimming cost V 1 base and J 6 bases; bases outside gene matches: 11. CDR3 loop: CASSLEQGPALDEKLFF. The CDR3 bases are TGTGCCAGCAGCTTAGAACAGGGGCCAGCGTTGGATGAAAAACTGTTTTTT.

This clone has just a few counts. J is TRBJ1-1 and V is TRBV6-5; 8 bases fit TRBD1. Germline-derived CDR1 and CDR2 are MNHEY and SVGAGI. The CDR3 totals 15 residues. J was trimmed by 4 bases and V by 6 bases; bases with no gene match: 10. CDR3 DNA sequence: TGTGCCAGCAGCTCCATCCGCAGGGGGCCCACTGAAGCTTTCTTT. This codes for CASSSIRRGPTEAFF.

The gene calls are TRBV6-1 and TRBJ2-7; D unresolved. Germline V gene data show CDR1 as MNHNS and CDR2 as SASEGT. There are 11 residues in the CDR3. The V and J ends lost 10 bases and 2 bases respectively, with 9 bases between them. The CDR3 protein is CATRSAYEQYF. The CDR3 DNA sequence: TGTGCCACCCGGTCCGCCTACGAGCAGTACTTC.

V is TRBV2 and J is TRBJ2-7; 9 bases line up with TRBD1. CDR3 length: 18 amino acids. The V segment lost 3 bases and the J segment 3 bases; nucleotides outside the gene matches: 15. Looked up from germline, CDR1 is SNHLY and CDR2 is FYNNEI. The CDR3 loop is CASSDQDRGGRVSYEQYF. Here the CDR3 DNA reads TGTGCCAGCAGTGACCAGGACAGGGGAGGACGGGTTAGCTACGAGCAGTACTTC.

Note on this clone: Other DNA sequences in the same sample also yield this CDR3. The V and J genes are TRBV2 and TRBJ1-1; 7 nucleotides agree with TRBD1. Unmatched junction bases numbered 1, after V lost 5 bases and J lost 1 base. CDR1 SNHLY and CDR2 FYNNEI come from the germline V gene. This CDR3 region has 13 residues. The CDR3 nucleotides read TGTGCCAGCAGTAGACAGGGGAACACTGAAGCTTTCTTT. Translated: CASSRQGNTEAFF.

This clone was seen only a few times. The chain combines TRBV15 with TRBJ2-7; perhaps TRBD1 as D (5 bases). This CDR3 is 13 amino acids long. The ends were cut back, 3 bases at V and 2 bases at J, with 8 bases in the middle. Per the germline V gene, CDR1 is LNHNV and CDR2 is YYDKDF (reference sequence). The CDR3 region has the DNA TGTGCCACCAGCAGGGACAAAACCTACGAGCAGTACTTC. Amino acid sequence: CATSRDKTYEQYF.

The sample holds one count of this clone. The chain uses TRBV19 and TRBJ2-1, with D unresolved. The CDR3 covers 13 residues. Germline V lookup: CDR1 LNHDA, CDR2 SQIVND (reference sequence). With 7 bases removed from V and 0 bases from J, the gap between germline ends came to 7 bases. CDR3 sequence (DNA): TGTGCCAGTAATGGCCGCTCCTACAATGAGCAGTTCTTC. Protein: CASNGRSYNEQFF.